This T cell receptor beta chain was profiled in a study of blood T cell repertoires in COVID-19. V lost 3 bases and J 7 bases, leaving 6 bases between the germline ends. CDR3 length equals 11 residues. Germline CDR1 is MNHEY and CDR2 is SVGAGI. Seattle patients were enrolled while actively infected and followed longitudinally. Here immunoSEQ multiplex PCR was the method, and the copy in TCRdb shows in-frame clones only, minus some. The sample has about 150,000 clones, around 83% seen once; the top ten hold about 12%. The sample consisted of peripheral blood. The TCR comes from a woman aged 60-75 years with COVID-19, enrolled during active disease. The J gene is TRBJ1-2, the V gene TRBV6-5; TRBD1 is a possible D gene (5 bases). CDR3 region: CASSYQGGYTF. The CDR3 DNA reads TGTGCCAGCAGTTATCAGGGTGGCTACACCTTC.